This TCR beta chain was sequenced for a study of T cell responses to AZD1222 COVID-19 vaccine. The protocol was immunoSEQ multiplex PCR, while the TCRdb copy is restricted to in-frame clones and leaves out a portion. This table holds 110,000 to 150,000 clones, approximately 90% found once. Trimming shortened V by 4 bases and J by 7 bases, and 11 bases separated the two germline ends. There are 12 residues in the CDR3. The sample was peripheral blood, taken on day 0 of AZD1222 vaccination. The TCR sequence derives from an adult in good health. The chain couples TRBV12-3 or TRBV12-4 to TRBJ2-7; no firm D call. The CDR3 loop reads CASSSEIGEQYF. CDR3 DNA: TGTGCCAGCAGTTCGGAAATCGGGGAGCAGTACTTC.